This TCR beta chain was recorded in a study of blood T cell repertoires in COVID-19. Study as a whole: Italy, Spain and the United States were the sources of the convalescent and acute COVID-19 samples. PBMCs, B-cell-depleted T cells, or T cells provided the cDNA or gDNA that made up the material.

In the original analysis: Estimation of nucleated cell counts relied on the amplification of reference gene primers. Data came from immunoSEQ multiplex PCR; TCRdb stores just in-frame clones and leaves some out. V, J and clone size are those of that table, while D and trimming were read from the DNA. The table records 180,000 or so clones, 65% to 90% of them present only once. The CDR3 spans 11 residues. V gave up 6 bases and J gave up 6 bases, with 9 bases separating them. The germline gives CDR1 MDHEN, CDR2 SYDVKM. The chain recombines TRBV28 with TRBJ2-7; no clear D. Specimen: peripheral blood. The TCR originated in a man between 60 and 70 years old with acute or convalescent COVID-19. The CDR3 loop is CASRLAAEQYF. In DNA, the CDR3 is TGTGCCAGCAGATTGGCCGCCGAGCAGTACTTC.